The 14 T cell receptor beta chains below were found in one sample sequenced in a study of T cell responses to AZD1222 COVID-19 vaccine. Method: immunoSEQ multiplex PCR; TCRdb's copy keeps in-frame clones and lacks some. The sample lists 60,000 to 85,000 clones, about 83% seen once, with approximately 27% in the top ten. The input for sequencing was peripheral blood, taken 28 days after the second dose of the MenACWY control vaccine. These TCRs come from an adult who received the MenACWY meningococcal vaccine as a control.

V is TRBV4-2 and J is TRBJ1-2; D may be TRBD1 (5 bases). Germline V lookup: CDR1 LGHNA, CDR2 YNFKEQ. V was trimmed by 4 bases and J by 5 bases, leaving 8 bases between them. The CDR3 contains 12 residues. The DNA for the CDR3 is TGTGCCAGCAGCCGGGACCTTTATGGCTACACCTTC. Its protein is CASSRDLYGYTF.

This rearrangement joins TRBV30 to TRBJ1-1; D unresolved. Trimming cost V 2 bases and J 5 bases, with 9 bases left between them. The CDR3 sequence is 12 residues long. Germline V lookup: CDR1 GTSNPN, CDR2 SVGIG (reference sequence). The DNA for the CDR3 is TGTGCCTGGAGTACCGGAGGAACTGAAGCTTTCTTT. Its protein is CAWSTGGTEAFF.

V and J are TRBV2 and TRBJ1-6; D gene ambiguous. CDR1 is SNHLY, CDR2 FYNNEI, per germline. The CDR3 has 16 amino acids. Deletions cut 5 bases from V and 7 bases from J, with 18 bases between. The CDR3 sequence is CASSPNSGAINSPLHF. The CDR3 DNA reads as TGTGCCAGCAGTCCTAACTCAGGCGCTATCAATTCACCCCTCCACTTT.

There are a few counts of this clone. This chain joins TRBV29-1 and TRBJ2-3; D may be TRBD2 (6 bases). Germline V gene sequence: CDR1 SQVTM, CDR2 ANQGSEA. The V gene lost 5 bases and the J gene lost 0 bases, with 15 bases spanning the gap. This CDR3 is built from 15 residues. The DNA of the CDR3 is TGCAGCGTTAAAGGCCTCGGGGGAAGCACAGATACGCAGTATTTT. The encoded protein is CSVKGLGGSTDTQYF.

The V gene is TRBV5-1, the J gene TRBJ1-2; a weak D match, TRBD1 (6 bases). CDR1 SGHRS and CDR2 YFSETQ come from the germline V gene. The CDR3 is made up of 14 amino acids. The V gene lost 0 bases and the J gene lost 4 bases, with 10 bases spanning the gap. The chain's CDR3 is CASSLDRVGYGYTF. The CDR3 nucleotides are TGCGCCAGCAGCTTGGACAGGGTTGGCTATGGCTACACCTTC. The full variable domain, its missing parts supplied by reference TRBV5-1 and TRBJ1-2, is KAGVTQTPRYLIKTRGQQVTLSCSPISGHRSVSWYQQTPGQGLQFLFEYFSETQRNKGNFPGRFSGRQFSNSRSEMNVSTLELGDSALYLCASSLDRVGYGYTFGSGTRLTVV.

This clone was detected a few times. V is TRBV3-1 (or the pseudogene TRBV3-2) and J is TRBJ1-1; maybe TRBD1 (6 bases). Germline CDR1 is LGHDT and CDR2 is YNNKEL (reference sequence). This CDR3 is built from 18 residues. V was clipped by 8 bases and J by 5 bases, with 30 bases between them. The CDR3 nucleotides are TGTGCCAGCCCTCATAATCCGGGACAATGGTTCATTCGGACTGAAGCTTTCTTT. This encodes CASPHNPGQWFIRTEAFF.

This chain connects TRBV4-1 to TRBJ2-1, with 9 bases fitting TRBD2. J gave up 5 bases and V 11 bases, and 13 bases lay outside the gene matches. Per germline, CDR1 MGHRA and CDR2 YSYEKL. This CDR3 region has 15 residues. The CDR3 coding sequence is TGCGCCTGCAAGGTGGTAGCGGGAGCGGACAATGAGCAGTTCTTC. This gives the protein CACKVVAGADNEQFF.

The chain carries TRBV6-5 and TRBJ1-6; no definite D call. The CDR3 length is 12 residues. V lost 4 bases to trimming and J lost 9 bases, with 7 bases between them. In germline, CDR1 is MNHEY, CDR2 SVGAGI. The CDR3 DNA reads TGTGCCAGCAGTTTTCCTGGTTCACCCCTCCACTTT. It yields the protein CASSFPGSPLHF.

The chain couples TRBV15 to TRBJ2-3; no reliable D call. CDR1 and CDR2 from the germline V gene are LNHNV and YYDKDF (reference sequence). This CDR3 has 15 amino acids. The V end was cut by 1 base, the J end by 0 bases, with 8 bases between. The CDR3 bases are TGTGCCACCAGCAGAGGGAGTACAAGCACAGATACGCAGTATTTT. Translated, it gives CATSRGSTSTDTQYF.

The V call is TRBV5-1, the J call TRBJ1-2; TRBD1 matches at 8 bases. In germline, CDR1 is SGHRS, CDR2 YFSETQ. There are 12 residues in the CDR3. With V trimmed by 5 bases and J by 8 bases, 5 bases remained unmatched. CDR3 loop: CASSPDREGYTF. CDR3 DNA: TGCGCCAGCAGTCCGGACAGGGAAGGCTACACCTTC.

This clone appeared once. The rearrangement uses TRBV28 and TRBJ1-1; 9 positions agree with TRBD1. Germline V lookup: CDR1 MDHEN, CDR2 SYDVKM. V was clipped by 7 bases and J by 7 bases; unmatched bases: 10. The CDR3 is made up of 14 amino acids. In DNA form, the CDR3 reads TGTGCCAGCAAATCACCGGGACAGGGAGTTGAAGCTTTCTTT. This gives the protein CASKSPGQGVEAFF. The full variable domain, rest sourced from reference TRBV28 and TRBJ1-1, is DVKVTQSSRYLVKRTGEKVFLECVQDMDHENMFWYRQDPGLGLRLIYFSYDVKMKEKGDIPEGYSVSREKKERFSLILESASTNQTSMYLCASKSPGQGVEAFFGQGTRLTVV.

V and J are TRBV9 and TRBJ1-2; TRBD1 is a possible D gene (5 bases). Germline values: CDR1 SGDLS, CDR2 YYNGEE. The CDR3 runs 14 residues. Trimming stripped 0 bases from V and 2 bases from J, with 8 bases between. The CDR3 DNA reads TGTGCCAGCAGCGTAGGTCAGGGAAACTATGGCTACACCTTC. Its translation: CASSVGQGNYGYTF.

The V call is TRBV28, the J call TRBJ1-4, with 7 bases lining up with TRBD1. CDR1 and CDR2 from the germline V gene are MDHEN and SYDVKM. V lost 6 bases, J lost 5 bases, and 9 bases stayed unmatched. CDR3 length: 15 residues. DNA for the CDR3: TGTGCCAGCAGCCCATCAGGGGGGGGCAATGAAAAACTGTTTTTT. Encoded protein: CASSPSGGGNEKLFF. The whole variable domain, filled in from reference TRBV28 and TRBJ1-4, reads DVKVTQSSRYLVKRTGEKVFLECVQDMDHENMFWYRQDPGLGLRLIYFSYDVKMKEKGDIPEGYSVSREKKERFSLILESASTNQTSMYLCASSPSGGGNEKLFFGSGTQLSVL.

There are a few counts of this clone. The CDR3 DNA is TGCGCCAGCAGCTTGGTTTCGGGAGGGCCGGCGGATGAGCAGTTCTTC. Its translation: CASSLVSGGPADEQFF. The J gene is TRBJ2-1, the V gene TRBV5-1; TRBD2 agrees at 8 bases. V was pared by 0 bases and J by 8 bases, with 10 bases of the junction left unmatched. Germline CDR1 reads SGHRS; CDR2 reads YFSETQ. CDR3 length: 16 residues.